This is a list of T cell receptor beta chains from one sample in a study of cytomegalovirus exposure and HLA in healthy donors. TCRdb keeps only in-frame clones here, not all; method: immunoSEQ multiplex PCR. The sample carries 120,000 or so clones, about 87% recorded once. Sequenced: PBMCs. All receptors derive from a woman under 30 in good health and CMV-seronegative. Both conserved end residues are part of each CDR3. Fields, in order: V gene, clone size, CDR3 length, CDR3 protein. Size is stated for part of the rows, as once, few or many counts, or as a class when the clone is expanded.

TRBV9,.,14,CASSVSGKGGEQYF
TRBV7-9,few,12,CASSSVGYEQYF
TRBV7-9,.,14,CASSFRGLANEQFF
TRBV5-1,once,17,CASSLAGSPAEPYGYTF
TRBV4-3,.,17,CASSQDWGLAGLNEQFF
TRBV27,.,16,CASSPGTSGRADTQYF
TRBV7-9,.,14,CASIPSGSVYEQYF
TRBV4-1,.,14,CASRPGTSQETQYF
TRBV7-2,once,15,CASSLTSGRYNEQFF
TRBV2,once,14,CASQDRGLTDTQYF
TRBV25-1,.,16,CASSEYIGGLGEKLFF
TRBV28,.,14,CASRGLAVTYEQYF
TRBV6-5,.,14,CASTNPSGPYEQYF
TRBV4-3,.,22,CASSQDLSQGQGANWRNEKLFF
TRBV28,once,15,CASSGQVGAYQPQHF
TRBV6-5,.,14,CASRSQGTNYEQYF
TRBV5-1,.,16,CASSFIGTSGDYEQYF
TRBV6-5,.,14,CASSPGTGWAEAFF
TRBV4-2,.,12,CASSHEGDEQFF
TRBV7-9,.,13,CASSLGEREKLFF
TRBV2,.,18,CASSERTSGPLAKNIQYF
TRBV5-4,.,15,CASSHDRGRTDTQYF
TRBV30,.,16,CAWSPGGLAGPYEQYF
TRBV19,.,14,CASSMTQVGTEAFF
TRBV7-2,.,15,CASSYYSGGRTEAFF
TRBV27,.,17,CASSLLVGGVLLGEQYF
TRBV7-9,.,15,CASSSIARGGFGYTF
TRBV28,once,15,CASSSYRKSNQPQHF
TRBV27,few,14,CASSSGQGSYEQYF
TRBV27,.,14,CASSSGGSGNEQFF
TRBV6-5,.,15,CASSPTTSGPGELFF